This T cell receptor (beta chain) came from a study of T cells in Graves' hyperthyroidism and ophthalmopathy. Study context: Peripheral blood was drawn at first diagnosis, prior to all treatment.

Germline V lookup: CDR1 SGHVS, CDR2 FQNEAQ. The CDR3 loop spans 13 amino acids. Trimming removed 5 bases at V and 6 bases at J, with 12 bases between. Diagnoses were made from clinical symptoms, serum measures (thyroxine and TRAb), thyroid ultrasound and orbital computed tomography. This clonotype showed up many times. Its antigen is undetermined. Amplification yielded TCR beta CDR3 regions, with RNA transcripts as the source. Using the HTBI primer set, a first-round RT-PCR was run on the TCR CDR3. Each CDR3 protein gets one entry after TCRdb re-called the multiplex PCR reads with MiXCR. The sample has approximately 530,000 distinct CDR3 sequences, about 20% seen once; the top ten hold 47%. Findings and caveats of the study: Most expanded thyroid clonotypes above 0.001 recurred in blood. Prediction of ophthalmopathy progression came a median around 6 months pre-onset.

This sequence joins TRBV7-8 and TRBJ2-3; no definite D call. The sequencing input was blood. The sequence derives from a man aged 35-49 years with Graves' ophthalmopathy. The CDR3 nucleotides read TGTGCCAGCAGCCTCGACACCGGGGATACGCAGTATTTT. It codes for CASSLDTGDTQYF.